The present entry profiles one TCR beta chain with its context. This entry belongs to a study of T cell changes during pregnancy in multiple sclerosis. The ends were cut back, 2 bases at V and 4 bases at J, with 12 bases in the middle. Germline CDR1 and CDR2: MNHEY and SVGAGI. This CDR3 comprises 14 residues. Sequenced by immunoSEQ multiplex PCR; TCRdb stores in-frame clones only, minus some. This sample carries 20,000 to 25,000 clones, 80% to 90% of them seen once, and the ten largest clones take around 5%. The chain has TRBV6-5 and TRBJ2-7; D possibly corresponds to TRBD1 (7 bases). The sequence derives from a female donor in good health, enrolled as a control in a pregnancy study. This specimen was CD8+ T cells from peripheral blood mononuclear cells, taken in the second trimester of pregnancy. CDR3 residues: CASSYGQGGYEQYF. For the CDR3, the DNA is TGTGCCAGCAGTTACGGGCAGGGGGGTTACGAGCAGTACTTC.